This T cell receptor beta chain is drawn from a study of blood T cell repertoires in COVID-19. Across the whole study: PBMCs, B-cell-depleted T cells, or T cells were the source of the cDNA or gDNA that made up the material.

Profiling relied on immunoSEQ multiplex PCR, and the TCRdb table lists in-frame clones only, not all of them. This table has 40,000 to 60,000 clones, more than 65% appearing once. The germline V gene has CDR1 KGHSH and CDR2 LQKENI. J lost 7 bases, V lost 2 bases, and 2 bases had no gene match. This CDR3 is 14 amino acids long. This chain connects TRBV18 to TRBJ1-5; 10 nucleotides align to TRBD1. The sequenced material came from peripheral blood. The receptor's source is a woman aged 70 to 79 with acute or convalescent COVID-19. CDR3 coding DNA: TGTGCCAGCTCACCAGGGACAGGGGAGCAGCCCCAGCATTTT. As protein: CASSPGTGEQPQHF.